Below, 13 T cell receptor beta chains from the same sample are listed, as sequenced in a study of blood T cell repertoires in COVID-19. The data were produced by immunoSEQ multiplex PCR, yet TCRdb's version contains in-frame clones alone and is incomplete. The sample has roughly 70,000 clones; 89% are singletons. Sequenced: peripheral blood. These receptors came from a man aged 55 to 70 with acute or convalescent COVID-19.

V is TRBV12-3 or TRBV12-4 and J is TRBJ2-3; D is unresolved. V was clipped by 6 bases and J by 8 bases, with 12 bases between them. There are 12 residues in the CDR3. The CDR3 DNA reads as TGTGCCAGCAGCCTCGGTGGCGGTACGCAGTATTTT. Protein sequence: CASSLGGGTQYF.

This chain joins TRBV6-5 and TRBJ2-7; 11 bases match TRBD2. The CDR3 spans 15 residues. Trimming took 5 bases from V and 6 from J; bases not matched to a gene: 9. Germline lookup yields CDR1 MNHEY and CDR2 SVGAGI. The CDR3 spells CASSQLSGGAGEQYF. The CDR3 DNA is TGTGCCAGCAGTCAACTTAGCGGGGGGGCTGGCGAGCAGTACTTC.

The rearrangement joins TRBV7-2 to TRBJ2-5; the D gene is possibly TRBD1 (5 bases). The V gene lost 3 bases and the J gene lost 5 bases, with 10 bases spanning the gap. This CDR3 has 13 residues. Germline loops: CDR1 SGHTA, CDR2 FQGNSA. CDR3 nucleotide sequence: TGTGCCAGCAGCTTCTCGCAGGGTGAGACCCAGTACTTC. Protein: CASSFSQGETQYF. Full variable domain (missing parts from reference TRBV7-2 and TRBJ2-5): GAGVSQSPSNKVTEKGKDVELRCDPISGHTALYWYRQSLGQGLEFLIYFQGNSAPDKSGLPSDRFSAERTGGSVSTLTIQRTQQEDSAVYLCASSFSQGETQYFGPGTRLLVL.

On this clone itself: The sample contains more than one DNA sequence encoding this CDR3. V gene TRBV6-5 combines with J gene TRBJ1-2; no clear D gene. The CDR3 sequence is 15 residues long. V dropped 3 bases and J dropped 2 bases, with 13 bases sitting between them. The germline V gene has CDR1 MNHEY and CDR2 SVGAGI. CDR3 amino acids: CASSYSPGGNYGYTF. CDR3 bases: TGTGCCAGCAGTTATTCGCCTGGCGGGAACTATGGCTACACCTTC.

This clone came up once. The V call is TRBV6-5, the J call TRBJ2-2; TRBD1 matches at 7 bases. Germline V CDR1 and CDR2: MNHEY, SVGAGI. The CDR3 extends over 14 amino acids. With 6 bases clipped from V and 2 bases from J, the junction kept 3 bases outside the gene matches. The CDR3 coding sequence is TGTGCCAGCAGAAGACAGGGCAACACCGGGGAGCTGTTTTTT. It encodes CASRRQGNTGELFF.

The rearrangement uses TRBV11-2 and TRBJ2-7; weak D call: TRBD2 (6 bases). Trimming stripped 1 base from V and 4 bases from J, with 23 bases between. The CDR3 has 18 amino acids. Germline V gives CDR1 SGHAT, CDR2 FQNNGV. The CDR3 DNA reads as TGTGCCAGCAGCTTAGCCTCGGGAGCAGGACACGTCCCGTACGAGCAGTACTTC. Its translation is CASSLASGAGHVPYEQYF.

CDR3 sequence reads: CASSRTRGREAAFF. In DNA, the CDR3 is TGTGCCAGCAGTCGCACGAGGGGAAGGGAGGCGGCTTTCTTT. The chain employs TRBV6-5 and TRBJ1-1; a possible D gene is TRBD1 (5 bases). CDR1 MNHEY and CDR2 SVGAGI come from the germline V gene. CDR3 length: 14 amino acids. Trimming removed 5 bases at V and 11 bases at J, with 21 bases between.

This chain uses TRBV7-9 with TRBJ1-3, with TRBD1 matching 10 bases. This CDR3 region has 14 residues. V gave up 5 bases and J gave up 11 bases; unmatched junction bases: 9. Germline V gene sequence: CDR1 SEHNR, CDR2 FQNEAQ (reference sequence). The DNA for the CDR3 is TGTGCCAGCAGCACCGGGACAGGGGAACGACCCATATATTTT. As protein: CASSTGTGERPIYF.

V gene TRBV29-1 combines with J gene TRBJ2-7; TRBD2 is a possible D gene (6 bases). The germline CDR1 and CDR2 sequences are SQVTM and ANQGSEA. Trimming cost V 6 bases and J 4 bases, with 13 bases left between them. This CDR3 has 12 amino acids. CDR3 sequence (DNA): TGCAGCGTCACCGGGACTCCTTACGAGCAGTACTTC. As protein: CSVTGTPYEQYF.

This clone was detected only a few times. As DNA, the CDR3 is TGTGCCAGCAGCCAAACCAACAGTGCAGGCTACACCTTC. Protein product: CASSQTNSAGYTF. The V gene is TRBV3-1 (or the pseudogene TRBV3-2), the J gene TRBJ1-2; D is uncertain. In germline, CDR1 is LGHDT, CDR2 YNNKEL (reference sequence). V was clipped by 2 bases and J by 8 bases, with 12 bases between them. The CDR3 covers 13 residues.

The chain uses TRBV7-9 and TRBJ1-1; 7 bases agree with TRBD1. V shed 2 bases and J 8 bases; nucleotides not matched to a gene: 5. CDR1 is SEHNR, CDR2 FQNEAQ, per germline (reference sequence). The length of the CDR3 is 13 residues. The CDR3 sequence is CASSLTGAGEAFF. CDR3 sequence (DNA): TGTGCCAGCAGCTTAACAGGGGCTGGCGAAGCTTTCTTT.

V and J are TRBV7-9 and TRBJ1-2, with TRBD1 as a possible D gene (6 bases). CDR1 is SEHNR and CDR2 is FQNEAQ in the germline V gene (reference sequence). Between the trimmed V and J ends, which lost 5 bases and 8 bases, there was a span of 18 bases. This CDR3 has 14 residues. As DNA, the CDR3 is TGTGCCAGCAGCACACGGACAGCATCTACGGGCTACACCTTC. It encodes CASSTRTASTGYTF. Complete variable domain (other parts from reference TRBV7-9 and TRBJ1-2): DTGVSQNPRHKITKRGQNVTFRCDPISEHNRLYWYRQTLGQGPEFLTYFQNEAQLEKSRLLSDRFSAERPKGSFSTLEIQRTEQGDSAMYLCASSTRTASTGYTFGSGTRLTVV.

CDR3 bases: TGTGCCAGTAGTCGGTCGGGACAGCAGAATTCACCCCTCCACTTT. Translated: CASSRSGQQNSPLHF. This chain connects TRBV19 to TRBJ1-6; 7 nucleotides align to TRBD1. The CDR3 spans 15 residues. V shed 5 bases and J 7 bases; nucleotides not matched to a gene: 8. Germline lookup yields CDR1 LNHDA and CDR2 SQIVND (reference sequence). Full variable domain (rest looked up from reference TRBV19 and TRBJ1-6): DGGITQSPKYLFRKEGQNVTLSCEQNLNHDAMYWYRQDPGQGLRLIYYSQIVNDFQKGDIAEGYSVSREKKESFPLTVTSAQKNPTAFYLCASSRSGQQNSPLHFGNGTRLTVT.